The sample holds one count of the clone carrying this TCR beta chain. Its specificity is unknown. This CDR3 is built from 15 residues. CDR1 is MNHEY and CDR2 is SVGAGI in the germline V gene. V shed 0 bases and J 8 bases; nucleotides not matched to a gene: 4. TCRdb's table, derived via immunoSEQ multiplex PCR, lists solely in-frame clones and lacks some. This sample carries 66,000 or so clones, approximately 92% of them seen once, and the ten largest clones take approximately 23%. The sample originates from a study of OX40 agonist ivuxolimab in advanced cancers. Study as a whole: Antecedent anti-PD-1, anti-PD-L1 or anti-CTLA-4 therapy was permissible, with 40% having received some.

The study, taken as a whole, reports: In general, CD8+ T cells held more expanded clones than CD4+ did, on average. Partly responding patients at 0.1-3.0 mg/kg showed some of the smallest clonal expansion. There was clonal expansion of CD4+ and CD8+ blood T cells by week 6 at 0.1 to 3.0 mg/kg.

Here the sequenced sample was CD4+ or CD8+ T cells sorted from blood, taken in a trial of the OX40 agonist ivuxolimab. This chain joins TRBV6-5 and TRBJ2-1, with 10 nucleotides matching TRBD2. The receptor was isolated from an adult with an advanced solid tumor such as melanoma, head and neck, liver or kidney cancer. CDR3 protein: CASSYSAGGFDEQFF. Written as DNA, the CDR3 is TGTGCCAGCAGTTACTCAGCGGGAGGGTTTGATGAGCAGTTCTTC.